The source of this T cell receptor beta chain is a study of T-cell memory formation after mild COVID-19. Details on this clonotype: Its antigen is not known.

Study-level points and caveats: A balance of CD4 and CD8 characterized clones contracting day 15 to 85, whereas later expanders leaned CD4+.

TCRdb reprocessed the 5' RACE reads via MiXCR and lists one record per CDR3 protein. The sample carries fewer than 400,000 distinct CDR3 sequences, roughly 15% recorded once. V shed 5 bases, J shed 4 bases, and the junction held 8 bases outside the gene matches. Germline CDR1 SEHNR, CDR2 FQNEAQ (reference sequence). The CDR3 is 14 residues long. The sequence came from a man aged 18 to 30 who had mild COVID-19 (a few samples of this study predate the infection). Cell type and time point are not known. The sequenced sample consisted of PBMCs or a T cell subset sorted from them (not recorded which). The chain couples TRBV7-9 to TRBJ2-7; 7 nucleotides line up with TRBD1. DNA of the CDR3: TGTGCCAGCAGCATGGACAGGTTTGAGTACGAGCAGTACGTC. Residues: CASSMDRFEYEQYV.